The 13 T cell receptor beta chains below come from one sample, sequenced in a study of somatic mutations in T cells in chronic GVHD (TCRdb year 2020). The library was obtained by the immunoSEQ multiplex PCR assay. TCRdb retrieved this table from immuneACCESS and kept in-frame rearrangements only. Not all clones are present; in checked studies, unresolved V genes account for under half, and no reason is known for the remainder. This sample lists 13,000 or so clones; around 80% were detected once. The biggest ten clones account for roughly 32% of the sample. The sample consisted of Vbeta20-negative CD4+ T cells from blood. The cell subset or site label of this sample denotes: CD4+ T cells sorted as TCR Vbeta20 negative by flow cytometry. These TCRs come from a male patient in his forties or fifties with chronic graft-versus-host disease. In patients who had a transplant, some T cells may come from the graft donor.

This rearrangement joins TRBV4-1 to TRBJ2-1; 10 nucleotides align to TRBD2. The germline gives CDR1 MGHRA, CDR2 YSYEKL. The CDR3 runs 18 residues. V was clipped by 0 bases and J by 1 base; unmatched bases: 6. For the CDR3, the DNA is TGCGCCAGCAGCCAAGATCGGGCTAGCGGGGGTTCCTACAATGAGCAGTTCTTC. This translates into CASSQDRASGGSYNEQFF.

By sample share, this clone is large. The chain has TRBV6-5 and TRBJ1-5; D remains unclear. Germline V gene lookup returns CDR1 MNHEY and CDR2 SVGAGI. The CDR3 consists of 15 residues. V dropped 6 bases and J dropped 2 bases, with 14 bases sitting between them. The CDR3 coding sequence is TGTGCCAGCAGCCTCTTGGGAGGAGGCAATCAGCCCCAGCATTTT. Its translation is CASSLLGGGNQPQHF.

The rearrangement joins TRBV7-2 to TRBJ2-7; possible D gene TRBD1, 6 bases. V lost 0 bases, J lost 9 bases, and 18 bases lay in between. This CDR3 is built from 15 residues. Germline V gives CDR1 SGHTA, CDR2 FQGNSA. CDR3 DNA: TGTGCCAGCAGCTTAGCGCCAGGGGCCTCCCTAGGGCAGTACTTC. Its translation: CASSLAPGASLGQYF.

The chain has TRBV27 and TRBJ2-3; D is unclear. Trimming took off 6 bases at V and 0 bases at J, with 10 bases between the two ends. The CDR3 covers 14 residues. The germline V gene has CDR1 MNHEY and CDR2 SMNVEV (reference sequence). The DNA of the CDR3 is TGTGCCAGCAGCCTCGTATATAGCACAGATACGCAGTATTTT. It translates to CASSLVYSTDTQYF.

This clone has only a few counts. This rearrangement joins TRBV2 to TRBJ2-5; the D gene is possibly TRBD2 (6 bases). The CDR3 totals 12 residues. Trimming removed 6 bases at V and 4 bases at J, with 9 bases between. The germline V gene encodes CDR1 SNHLY and CDR2 FYNNEI. CDR3 DNA: TGTGCCAGCAGGGGAGGAGGAGAGACCCAGTACTTC. This translates into CASRGGGETQYF.

The rearrangement uses TRBV27 and TRBJ1-1; D might be TRBD1 (5 bases). This CDR3 region has 13 residues. Germline-derived CDR1 and CDR2 are MNHEY and SMNVEV (reference sequence). V lost 2 bases and J 4 bases, leaving 8 bases between the germline ends. The CDR3 DNA is TGTGCCAGCAGTTTAAGGGGTAGCACTGAAGCTTTCTTT. It specifies CASSLRGSTEAFF.

The J gene is TRBJ1-1, the V gene TRBV11-2; TRBD1 might be the D (6 bases). CDR1 and CDR2 (germline): SGHAT, FQNNGV. This CDR3 is 15 amino acids long. V was clipped by 4 bases and J by 0 bases, with 12 bases between them. The chain's CDR3 is CASSSNYRVNTEAFF. CDR3 sequence (DNA): TGTGCCAGCAGCTCCAACTACAGGGTGAACACTGAAGCTTTCTTT.

The chain employs TRBV10-3 and TRBJ1-2, with 9 positions matching TRBD1. With V trimmed by 4 bases and J by 7 bases, 7 bases remained unmatched. Per germline, CDR1 ENHRY and CDR2 SYGVKD. The length of the CDR3 is 14 residues. The CDR3 DNA reads TGTGCCATCAGTGGGACAGGGGAGTCGGGTGGCTACACCTTC. Translation gives CAISGTGESGGYTF.

The V call is TRBV6-6, the J call TRBJ2-1; D may be TRBD1 (6 bases). The germline CDR1 and CDR2 sequences are MNHNY and SVGAGI (reference sequence). V dropped 4 bases and J dropped 5 bases, with 12 bases sitting between them. The CDR3 consists of 14 residues. The CDR3 DNA reads as TGTGCCAGCAGTTTCCACAGGGAGAACAATGAGCAGTTCTTC. This translates into CASSFHRENNEQFF.

V usage is TRBV28 and J usage is TRBJ2-7, with D possibly TRBD2 on 6 matching bases. There are 13 residues in the CDR3. Trimming removed 7 bases from V and 2 bases from J, with 12 bases in between. Germline assignment: CDR1 MDHEN and CDR2 SYDVKM. Here the CDR3 reads CASTRLVPYEQYF. CDR3 in DNA: TGTGCCAGCACTAGACTAGTACCCTACGAGCAGTACTTC.

The chain couples TRBV5-5 to TRBJ2-5; a possible D gene is TRBD1 (6 bases). Germline CDR1 reads SGHKS; CDR2 reads YYEKEE (reference sequence). The CDR3 is 14 amino acids. V was clipped by 3 bases and J by 5 bases, with 14 bases between them. This CDR3 reads CASSSLQGRETQYF. CDR3 nucleotide sequence: TGTGCCAGCAGCTCCCTACAGGGTCGGGAGACCCAGTACTTC.

The chain has TRBV6-6 and TRBJ1-4, with TRBD1 identical over 9 bases. J lost 8 bases, V lost 6 bases, and 4 bases had no gene match. The germline V gene encodes CDR1 MNHNY and CDR2 SVGAGI (reference sequence). The CDR3 contains 13 residues. CDR3 DNA sequence: TGTGCCAGCAGCCTCGGGACAGGGGAAAAACTGTTTTTT. This gives the protein CASSLGTGEKLFF.

This rearrangement joins TRBV20-1 to TRBJ1-1, with unresolved D. Trimming pared 7 bases from V and 1 base from J, leaving 7 bases between. Germline V lookup: CDR1 DFQATT, CDR2 SNEGSKA (reference sequence). The CDR3 covers 11 residues. The CDR3 sequence is CSGTPNTEAFF. CDR3 bases: TGCAGTGGCACTCCGAACACTGAAGCTTTCTTT.